This paragraph reports one T cell receptor beta chain. The entry originates in a study of blood T cell repertoires in COVID-19. The repertoire was sequenced with immunoSEQ multiplex PCR; TCRdb's copy has only in-frame clones and lacks some. The table includes approximately 200,000 clones, roughly 80% detected once. Germline trimming cut 10 bases from V and 1 base from J; bases unmatched to any gene: 14. The CDR3 has 15 amino acids. Germline-derived CDR1 and CDR2 are SGDLS and YYNGEE. The TCR sequence derives from a woman aged 45-59 years with acute or convalescent COVID-19. Sequencing input: peripheral blood. The gene calls are TRBV9 and TRBJ2-7; TRBD1 aligns across 7 bases. For the CDR3, the DNA is TGTGCCGGGGAAGAGGGGGCCCTTCTATCCTACGAGCAGTACTTC. Amino acids: CAGEEGALLSYEQYF.